This T cell receptor (beta chain) derives from a study of human T cells and chemical hapten exposure (dated by TCRdb to the early 2020s). Study-wide context: For sensitization, 2% DPC in acetone was applied to a 2 cm by 2 cm area of upper inner arm skin. Libraries were pooled for sequencing, and per-sample TCR yields varied mainly because of small differences in library volumes within the pool. Patient blood was sampled pre-sensitization (week 0) and at 2, 6 and about 24 weeks after DPC sensitization. Patch testing on the upper back used Finn chambers containing 0.01% DPC, with scoring done after 6 days according to International Contact Dermatitis Research Group standards. Peripheral blood TCR repertoire changes were tracked in vivo in alopecia patients during primary and secondary sensitization to the hapten diphenylcyclopropenone (DPC). The mostly female patient cohort included alopecia areata with under or over 50% scalp involvement, alopecia totalis and alopecia universalis. Throughout the roughly 25-week study period, patients were also given weekly therapeutic DPC doses on the scalp. Blood for TCR sequencing was provided by twenty-nine alopecia patients at one to four time points (pre-sensitization, 2, 6 and 24 weeks).

The CDR3 measures 17 amino acids from cysteine to phenylalanine. The read is trimmed to its CDR3 DNA, 51 bases read in frame from base 1. Trimming takes 2 bases off V and 1 base off J; junction bases not matched to a gene: 8. Many counts were recorded for this clonotype. Its antigen is unknown. Base qualities are not at hand, and no much larger clone is one base apart. On the study overall, not on this receptor specifically: No change with DPC sensitization was found in the number of TCRs above 1 in 1000 frequency, and no evidence of global repertoire structure alterations was found. After repeated subsampling, changes were observed in the strength of the expansion versus patch-test correlation and in the threshold at which the correlation became significant. Patch test score was positively correlated with the number of PT1 expanded TCRs, with significance at thresholds 8, 16 and 32 but not at 4. Compared with pre-sensitization or healthy control sets, expanded TCRs formed significantly more large CDR3 similarity clusters, which is consistent with antigen-driven responses. Alopecia, a presumed autoimmune disease, was present in all patients, so the immune response of the patients might differ from that of healthy individuals.

The intended sense of this specimen's time point label: patch test 2, 6 weeks after DPC sensitization. Read against the paper, the sample's treatment or condition label means: therapeutic diphenylcyclopropenone sensitization with weekly scalp DPC. At each patch-test visit, blood was drawn before the patch test was applied. To be eligible, patients had to be aged 18 to 70, diagnosed with alopecia and judged suitable for DPC therapy, while pregnant patients were excluded. Total RNA was extracted from unfractionated whole blood that had been collected in Tempus Blood RNA tubes. Library preparation used RACE. Instrument on record: NextSeq 500. During library preparation, unique molecular identifiers were attached to individual cDNA molecules so that TCRs could be counted in a quantitative, reproducible way. Each blood RNA sample was used to sequence both TCR alpha and TCR beta chains. The authors' analysis ran thus. The median number of TCRs per sample was approximately 93,000, ranging from 23,224 to 690,600. The Decombinator software suite was used to annotate the V, J and CDR3 of the TCR reads. For the PS versus PT1 abundance plots, all samples were subsampled to the same number of TCRs (28,000). TCRs were defined as expanded if absent before sensitization and observed at least eight times at the 2-week time point. TCRdb trimmed the raw reads at Q25, called clones with MiXCR and kept productive beta chains. Each entry merges the rows of one CDR3 protein and shows their most common DNA and genes. These V and J calls originate from TCRdb's pipeline instead of the authors' own analysis. This sample lists about 140,000 distinct CDR3 sequences; 10% to 15% were detected once. The ten top clones hold about 1.4% of the sample.

This clonotype was obtained from a woman between 50 and 59 years old with alopecia areata. Some clones in this sample may be carry-over from other donors' samples. The V gene is TRBV12-3 or TRBV12-4 and the J gene is TRBJ2-3, with 8 bases in between that match TRBD2. The sequencing here drew on whole blood, taken in connection with sensitization to the hapten diphenylcyclopropenone (DPC). The nucleotide sequence is given as TGTGCCAGCAGTTTAAAGGGAAGCGGGAGCGGCACAGATACGCAGTATTTT. Its product reads: CASSLKGSGSGTDTQYF.